Below are 27 T cell receptor beta chains sequenced from a single sample in a study of blood T cell repertoires in COVID-19. The repertoire was sequenced with immunoSEQ multiplex PCR; TCRdb's copy has only in-frame clones and lacks some. This sample has more than 200,000 clones, with about 90% found just once. The sample was peripheral blood. The receptors originated from a young man with COVID-19, enrolled during active disease.

The chain combines TRBV24-1 with TRBJ2-2; TRBD2 matches at 8 bases. Trimming at V came to 4 bases and at J to 4 bases, leaving 7 bases not matched to a gene. Germline V lookup: CDR1 KGHDR, CDR2 SFDVKD. The CDR3 runs 16 residues. This chain's CDR3 is CATSDPSGSGTGELFF. The CDR3 nucleotides are TGTGCCACCAGTGACCCAAGCGGGAGTGGCACCGGGGAGCTGTTTTTT.

V and J are TRBV6-1 and TRBJ1-1; the match to TRBD1 covers 8 bases. V shed 0 bases and J 2 bases; nucleotides not matched to a gene: 8. CDR1 is MNHNS, CDR2 SASEGT, per germline. There are 17 residues in the CDR3. CDR3 in DNA: TGTGCCAGCAGTGAAGCGCGCGGGACAGGCCTTAACACTGAAGCTTTCTTT. Its protein product is CASSEARGTGLNTEAFF.

The sample holds one count of this clone. The chain is built from TRBV2 and TRBJ1-5; maybe TRBD1 (5 bases). CDR1 SNHLY and CDR2 FYNNEI come from the germline V gene. The CDR3 is made up of 13 amino acids. V was clipped by 6 bases and J by 4 bases, with 10 bases between them. This CDR3 reads CASRKQGNQPQHF. DNA for the CDR3: TGTGCCAGCAGAAAGCAGGGTAATCAGCCCCAGCATTTT.

This sequence joins TRBV27 and TRBJ1-5; 9 bases map to TRBD1. Trimming took 7 bases from V and 1 from J; bases not matched to a gene: 11. Germline CDR1 and CDR2: MNHEY and SMNVEV (reference sequence). The CDR3 runs 17 residues. The CDR3 is CASNTIQGARSNQPQHF. Written as DNA, the CDR3 is TGTGCCAGCAACACCATACAGGGGGCACGGAGCAATCAGCCCCAGCATTTT.

The chain combines TRBV6-2 or TRBV6-3 with TRBJ1-2, with 9 bases identical to TRBD1. CDR1 is MNHEY and CDR2 is SVGEGT in the germline V gene. With 2 bases clipped from V and 7 bases from J, the junction kept 8 bases outside the gene matches. This CDR3 region has 15 residues. The CDR3 nucleotides are TGTGCCAGCAGTTACCCCCGGGACAGGGACCTTGGCTACACCTTC. Translated, it gives CASSYPRDRDLGYTF.

This clone has a handful of counts. The chain has TRBV2 and TRBJ1-6; no definite D call. Trimming cost V 4 bases and J 7 bases, with 8 bases left between them. The CDR3 is 13 amino acids. CDR1 is SNHLY and CDR2 is FYNNEI in the germline V gene. The CDR3 DNA is TGTGCCAGCAGTGTGGCAGAAAATTCACCCCTCCACTTT. Protein product: CASSVAENSPLHF.

The chain recombines TRBV6-2 or TRBV6-3 with TRBJ2-3; the D gene is possibly TRBD2 (6 bases). CDR3 size: 15 residues. Trimming removed 2 bases from V and 6 bases from J, with 15 bases in between. Per germline, CDR1 MNHEY and CDR2 SVGEGT. DNA of the CDR3: TGTGCCAGCAGTTACGGCGGGGTCTCAGGGGATACGCAGTATTTT. As protein: CASSYGGVSGDTQYF.

The chain combines TRBV4-3 with TRBJ1-2; D is unresolved. Germline V CDR1 and CDR2: LGHNA, YSLEER. This CDR3 has 15 residues. Trimming stripped 1 base from V and 2 bases from J, with 11 bases between. The CDR3 is CASSQGAGLNYGYTF. CDR3 bases: TGCGCCAGCAGCCAAGGGGCAGGCTTAAACTATGGCTACACCTTC.

The J gene is TRBJ1-1, the V gene TRBV11-2; D unresolved. The germline V gene encodes CDR1 SGHAT and CDR2 FQNNGV. V was clipped by 7 bases and J by 4 bases, with 13 bases between them. This CDR3 spans 13 amino acids. This CDR3 is CASTPRERTEAFF. The CDR3 DNA reads TGTGCCAGCACCCCCCGAGAGCGCACTGAAGCTTTCTTT.

This clone turned up a few times. J is TRBJ1-3 and V is TRBV6-6; 10 bases line up with TRBD1. This CDR3 contains 18 residues. Germline-derived CDR1 and CDR2 are MNHNY and SVGAGI (reference sequence). With V trimmed by 5 bases and J by 4 bases, 14 bases remained unmatched. The CDR3 DNA follows: TGTGCCAGCAGTCGTTCCTTTGGGGACAGGGGAAGAGGAAACACCATATATTTT. Amino acids: CASSRSFGDRGRGNTIYF.

J is TRBJ1-3 and V is TRBV2; D not certain. The V end lost 4 bases, the J end lost 4 bases, and 11 bases lay between the germline ends. Germline loops: CDR1 SNHLY, CDR2 FYNNEI. The CDR3 is 14 residues long. CDR3 sequence reads: CASSVERTGNTIYF. The CDR3 DNA is TGTGCCAGCAGTGTCGAGCGGACCGGAAACACCATATATTTT.

This chain connects TRBV28 to TRBJ1-2; TRBD1 might be the D (6 bases). V was clipped by 6 bases and J by 1 base, with 15 bases between them. The germline gives CDR1 MDHEN, CDR2 SYDVKM. This CDR3 spans 15 amino acids. CDR3: CASSTTQGINYGYTF. DNA for the CDR3: TGTGCCAGCAGCACTACACAGGGTATTAACTATGGCTACACCTTC.

The V call is TRBV7-2, the J call TRBJ2-6; TRBD2 agrees at 8 bases. V was clipped by 5 bases and J by 0 bases; unmatched bases: 6. Germline lookup yields CDR1 SGHTA and CDR2 FQGNSA. The CDR3 length is 17 residues. CDR3 DNA: TGTGCCAGCAGCCCAGCTAGCGGGTACTCTGGGGCCAACGTCCTGACTTTC. It yields the protein CASSPASGYSGANVLTF.

The genes are TRBV6-1 and TRBJ1-1, with D maybe TRBD1 (5 bases). Germline V CDR1 and CDR2: MNHNS, SASEGT. V lost 3 bases and J lost 1, with 12 bases in between. The CDR3 has 15 residues. CDR3 residues: CASSDSGRGNTEAFF. The CDR3 DNA follows: TGTGCCAGCAGTGATTCGGGTAGGGGGAACACTGAAGCTTTCTTT.

Of note for this clone: One end of the junction does not line up with germline, which may come from a read error. This chain connects TRBV7-9 to TRBJ2-2; maybe TRBD1 (6 bases). CDR3 size: 15 residues. CDR1 is SEHNR and CDR2 is FQNEAQ in the germline V gene (reference sequence). CDR3 bases: TGTGCCAGCAGCTCAGGGGCGGGCACCACCGGGAAGCTGTTTTTT. Its translation: CASSSGAGTTGKLFF.

This rearrangement joins TRBV3-1 (or the pseudogene TRBV3-2) to TRBJ1-6, with 7 nucleotides matching TRBD1. J was trimmed by 4 bases and V by 6 bases; bases with no gene match: 3. The CDR3 contains 14 residues. Germline values: CDR1 LGHDT, CDR2 YNNKEL (reference sequence). CDR3 amino acids: CASRQGWYNSPLHF. The CDR3, as DNA: TGTGCCAGCAGACAGGGGTGGTATAATTCACCCCTCCACTTT.

The chain couples TRBV24-1 to TRBJ1-2, with 7 bases fitting TRBD1. The CDR3 is 13 residues long. Trimming removed 1 base from V and 8 bases from J; junction bases left unmatched: 3. Germline CDR1 KGHDR, CDR2 SFDVKD. The chain's CDR3 is CATSDFQGGGYTF. Here the CDR3 DNA reads TGTGCCACCAGTGATTTTCAGGGGGGAGGCTACACCTTC.

The chain uses TRBV7-9 and TRBJ1-2, with D hard to call. V was pared by 8 bases and J by 2 bases, with 12 bases between. The CDR3 covers 13 residues. Germline V gene data show CDR1 as SEHNR and CDR2 as FQNEAQ (reference sequence). The DNA for the CDR3 is TGTGCCAGCCTACCTGGAGGGAACTATGGCTACACCTTC. Its protein product is CASLPGGNYGYTF.

The chain joins TRBV7-2 to TRBJ1-5; a possible D gene is TRBD1 (6 bases). The CDR3 is 15 amino acids. Germline CDR1 reads SGHTA; CDR2 reads FQGNSA. Trimming took 5 bases from V and 4 from J, leaving 15 bases between them. CDR3 DNA: TGTGCCAGCAGCGCGGGGGGGGCGGGAAATCAGCCCCAGCATTTT. Translated, it gives CASSAGGAGNQPQHF.

The chain joins TRBV13 to TRBJ2-7; 8 nucleotides line up with TRBD1. Unmatched junction bases numbered 3, after V lost 5 bases and J lost 3 bases. Per the germline V gene, CDR1 is PRHDT and CDR2 is FYEKMQ (reference sequence). The CDR3 contains 13 residues. The CDR3 is CASSTGQVYEQYF. The CDR3 DNA reads TGTGCCAGCAGCACGGGACAGGTCTACGAGCAGTACTTC.

The chain uses TRBV24-1 and TRBJ2-1; a possible D gene is TRBD2 (5 bases). The CDR3 sequence is 18 residues long. Per germline, CDR1 KGHDR and CDR2 SFDVKD. Between the trimmed V and J ends, which lost 3 bases and 4 bases, there was a span of 21 bases. The CDR3 sequence is CATSDAGGGLWRYNEQFF. The CDR3 region has the DNA TGTGCCACCAGTGATGCTGGAGGAGGTCTTTGGCGGTACAATGAGCAGTTCTTC.

This clone was detected once. This chain uses TRBV28 with TRBJ1-2; TRBD1 might be the D (6 bases). The ends were cut back, 11 bases at V and 5 bases at J, with 27 bases in the middle. The CDR3 consists of 16 residues. CDR1 and CDR2 (germline): MDHEN, SYDVKM. CDR3 sequence reads: CAHGGGTGGSGYGYTF. The CDR3 DNA reads as TGTGCCCACGGGGGGGGCACGGGGGGGAGTGGGTATGGCTACACCTTC.

The V call is TRBV18, the J call TRBJ2-3; D is unresolved. V lost 0 bases to trimming and J lost 0 bases, with 4 bases between them. The germline gives CDR1 KGHSH, CDR2 LQKENI. The CDR3 is 14 amino acids. The DNA of the CDR3 is TGTGCCAGCTCACCACCGGCTAGCACAGATACGCAGTATTTT. Protein: CASSPPASTDTQYF. Full variable domain (missing parts from reference TRBV18 and TRBJ2-3): NAGVMQNPRHLVRRRGQEARLRCSPMKGHSHVYWYRQLPEEGLKFMVYLQKENIIDESGMPKERFSAEFPKEGPSILRIQQVVRGDSAAYFCASSPPASTDTQYFGPGTRLTVL.

V gene TRBV29-1 combines with J gene TRBJ1-1; D gene unclear. The V and J ends lost 5 bases and 1 base respectively, with 14 bases between them. The CDR3 runs 14 residues. Per the germline V gene, CDR1 is SQVTM and CDR2 is ANQGSEA. The CDR3 nucleotides are TGCAGCGTTATGGGGAGAATGGCGAACACTGAAGCTTTCTTT. Translated: CSVMGRMANTEAFF.

The chain uses TRBV7-2 and TRBJ1-6, with TRBD1 identical over 9 bases. The CDR3 length is 14 residues. With V trimmed by 6 bases and J by 9 bases, 6 bases remained unmatched. Germline V gives CDR1 SGHTA, CDR2 FQGNSA. The CDR3 here is CASRAGTGFSPLHF. CDR3 coding DNA: TGTGCCAGCAGGGCGGGGACAGGGTTTTCACCCCTCCACTTT. Filled out from reference TRBV7-2 and TRBJ1-6, the complete variable domain reads GAGVSQSPSNKVTEKGKDVELRCDPISGHTALYWYRQSLGQGLEFLIYFQGNSAPDKSGLPSDRFSAERTGGSVSTLTIQRTQQEDSAVYLCASRAGTGFSPLHFGNGTRLTVT.

This rearrangement joins TRBV5-1 to TRBJ1-1; unclear D gene. Trimming removed 0 bases from V and 6 bases from J, with 15 bases in between. This CDR3 has 15 amino acids. Germline V CDR1 and CDR2: SGHRS, YFSETQ. Written as DNA, the CDR3 is TGCGCCAGCAGCTTGGGGGCATCCGGAACTGCTGAAGCTTTCTTT. Its protein product is CASSLGASGTAEAFF.

This clone was counted only a few times. V and J are TRBV28 and TRBJ2-1, with TRBD2 matching over 12 bases. This CDR3 spans 14 amino acids. J lost 13 bases, V lost 2 bases, and 6 bases had no gene match. Germline CDR1 reads MDHEN; CDR2 reads SYDVKM. The CDR3: CASSLVLAGGGQFF. The CDR3 DNA reads as TGTGCCAGCAGTTTAGTACTAGCGGGAGGAGGTCAGTTCTTC.